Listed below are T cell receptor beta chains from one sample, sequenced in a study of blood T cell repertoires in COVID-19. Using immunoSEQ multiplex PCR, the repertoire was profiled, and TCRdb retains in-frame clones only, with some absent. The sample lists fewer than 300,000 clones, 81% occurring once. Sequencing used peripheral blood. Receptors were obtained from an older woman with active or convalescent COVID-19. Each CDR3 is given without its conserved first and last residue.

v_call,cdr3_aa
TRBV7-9,ASSPLPGRASNYGYT
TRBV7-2,ASTGQGDVVTDGYT
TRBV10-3,AISDPGGPIPETQY
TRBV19,ASSIFVQGGNQPQH
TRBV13,ASSLYGTSGDNEQF
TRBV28,ASSLPGEQF
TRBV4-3,ASSQDIGGYNEQF
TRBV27,ASSPNFQRGGTDGEQF
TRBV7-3,ASSLWFWRGGSSYNEQF
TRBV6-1,ASSDPGGSTGELF
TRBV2,ASKMTRTANYGYT
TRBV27,ASSLSYPDRELTYEQY
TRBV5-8,ASRLGGNYGYT
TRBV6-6,ASSYRGQGQPQH
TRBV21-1,ASSKVNREYEQY
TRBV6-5,ASSKRQGSYGYT
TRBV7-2,ASSLAPAGGEF
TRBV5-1,ASSSAGVYNEQF
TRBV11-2,ASSLDGGARNQPQH
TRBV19,ASSRDRVREAF
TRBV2,ASTDEGINNQPQH
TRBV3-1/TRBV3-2,ASSQVLAGQPQH
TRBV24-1,ATESGANVLT